These T cell receptor beta chains were read from a single sample in a study of blood T cell repertoires in COVID-19. Using immunoSEQ multiplex PCR, the repertoire was profiled, and TCRdb retains in-frame clones only, with some absent. The sample contains 250,000 or so clones, 60% to 75% of which appear only once. Sequences were obtained from peripheral blood. The receptors originated from a woman older than 75 with acute or convalescent COVID-19. The CDR3 runs from the conserved cysteine through the conserved F or W. The order of the fields is D gene, V gene, J gene, clone size, CDR3 protein, CDR3 DNA. The D gene is left open where the match is weak. The size of a clone is reported for some rows only, either as once, few or many, or as a class for expanded clones.

d_gene: TRBD2; v_gene: TRBV4-1; j_gene: TRBJ2-7; abundance: NA; CDR3aa: CASSQDGASGSYEQYF; CDR3nt: TGCGCCAGCAGCCAAGATGGGGCTAGCGGGTCCTACGAGCAGTACTTC
d_gene: NA; v_gene: TRBV5-1; j_gene: TRBJ1-3; abundance: NA; CDR3aa: CASSFWSGISGNTIYF; CDR3nt: TGCGCCAGCAGCTTTTGGAGCGGGATCTCTGGAAACACCATATATTTT
d_gene: NA; v_gene: TRBV20-1; j_gene: TRBJ2-1; abundance: NA; CDR3aa: CSARDRNEQFF; CDR3nt: TGCAGTGCTAGAGATCGGAATGAGCAGTTCTTC
d_gene: TRBD1; v_gene: TRBV15; j_gene: TRBJ1-5; abundance: NA; CDR3aa: CATSRWTGLTTHSNQPQHF; CDR3nt: TGTGCCACCAGCAGATGGACAGGCCTAACCACCCATAGCAATCAGCCCCAGCATTTT
d_gene: TRBD1; v_gene: TRBV6-6; j_gene: TRBJ1-6; abundance: NA; CDR3aa: CASSPPGQDNSPLHF; CDR3nt: TGTGCCAGCAGTCCCCCGGGACAGGACAATTCACCCCTCCACTTT
d_gene: NA; v_gene: TRBV27; j_gene: TRBJ2-1; abundance: NA; CDR3aa: CASSSRQGGNEQFF; CDR3nt: TGTGCCAGCAGTTCCCGACAGGGAGGCAATGAGCAGTTCTTC
d_gene: NA; v_gene: TRBV5-1; j_gene: TRBJ1-2; abundance: once; CDR3aa: CASSLEDSYGYTF; CDR3nt: TGCGCCAGCAGCTTGGAGGACAGCTATGGCTACACCTTC
d_gene: TRBD2; v_gene: TRBV3-1/TRBV3-2; j_gene: TRBJ2-2; abundance: NA; CDR3aa: CASRKTSGRSGELFF; CDR3nt: TGTGCCAGCAGGAAGACTAGCGGGAGAAGCGGGGAGCTGTTTTTT
d_gene: TRBD2; v_gene: TRBV11-2; j_gene: TRBJ2-1; abundance: once; CDR3aa: CASSFGTSGIGEQFF; CDR3nt: TGTGCCAGCAGCTTCGGGACTAGCGGGATCGGTGAGCAGTTCTTC
d_gene: NA; v_gene: TRBV5-6; j_gene: TRBJ1-3; abundance: NA; CDR3aa: CASSFYNSGNTIYF; CDR3nt: TGTGCCAGCAGCTTTTACAACTCTGGAAACACCATATATTTT
d_gene: TRBD1; v_gene: TRBV19; j_gene: TRBJ1-1; abundance: NA; CDR3aa: CASRRQGGTEAFF; CDR3nt: TGTGCCAGTAGGCGACAGGGGGGCACTGAAGCTTTCTTT
d_gene: NA; v_gene: TRBV6-2/TRBV6-3; j_gene: TRBJ1-5; abundance: NA; CDR3aa: CASSYGRFYSNQPQHF; CDR3nt: TGTGCCAGCAGTTACGGGAGGTTTTATAGCAATCAGCCCCAGCATTTT
d_gene: TRBD1; v_gene: TRBV7-6; j_gene: TRBJ1-2; abundance: once; CDR3aa: CASSPDREGGVFGYTF; CDR3nt: TGTGCCAGCAGCCCGGACAGGGAGGGAGGGGTGTTTGGCTACACCTTC
d_gene: TRBD2; v_gene: TRBV27; j_gene: TRBJ2-3; abundance: few; CDR3aa: CASSPQSGASTDTQYF; CDR3nt: TGTGCCAGCAGTCCCCAAAGCGGGGCTAGCACAGATACGCAGTATTTT
d_gene: TRBD1; v_gene: TRBV7-8; j_gene: TRBJ1-4; abundance: NA; CDR3aa: CASSRQGAVEKLFF; CDR3nt: TGTGCCAGCAGCCGTCAGGGGGCGGTTGAAAAACTGTTTTTT
d_gene: TRBD1; v_gene: TRBV3-1/TRBV3-2; j_gene: TRBJ1-2; abundance: NA; CDR3aa: CASSRGQTNYGYTF; CDR3nt: TGTGCCAGCAGCCGGGGACAGACTAACTATGGCTACACCTTC
d_gene: NA; v_gene: TRBV20-1; j_gene: TRBJ2-5; abundance: NA; CDR3aa: CSASTGSWAETQYF; CDR3nt: TGCAGTGCTAGTACAGGGTCGTGGGCAGAGACCCAGTACTTC
d_gene: NA; v_gene: TRBV12-5; j_gene: TRBJ1-5; abundance: few; CDR3aa: CASGPGLPSGNQPQHF; CDR3nt: TGTGCTAGTGGCCCTGGACTTCCATCCGGGAATCAGCCCCAGCATTTT
d_gene: TRBD1; v_gene: TRBV5-1; j_gene: TRBJ1-1; abundance: NA; CDR3aa: CASSAQQGRGGTEAFF; CDR3nt: TGCGCCAGCAGCGCGCAACAGGGGCGCGGAGGCACTGAAGCTTTCTTT
d_gene: TRBD1; v_gene: TRBV7-9; j_gene: TRBJ2-7; abundance: NA; CDR3aa: CASSLLGQPSYEQYF; CDR3nt: TGTGCCAGCAGCTTACTGGGACAGCCATCCTACGAGCAGTACTTC
d_gene: TRBD1; v_gene: TRBV7-9; j_gene: TRBJ2-5; abundance: NA; CDR3aa: CASSLAGQGGKETQYF; CDR3nt: TGTGCCAGCAGCTTAGCGGGACAGGGAGGGAAGGAGACCCAGTACTTC
d_gene: TRBD2; v_gene: TRBV9; j_gene: TRBJ2-5; abundance: once; CDR3aa: CASSVLAGGLQETQYF; CDR3nt: TGTGCCAGCAGCGTTCTAGCGGGGGGGCTCCAAGAGACCCAGTACTTC
d_gene: NA; v_gene: TRBV18; j_gene: TRBJ1-1; abundance: NA; CDR3aa: CASSLGGDTEAFF; CDR3nt: TGTGCCAGCTCATTGGGGGGGGACACTGAAGCTTTCTTT
d_gene: NA; v_gene: TRBV11-2; j_gene: TRBJ2-1; abundance: NA; CDR3aa: CASSLGMGLAPSYNEQFF; CDR3nt: TGTGCCAGCAGCTTAGGAATGGGACTCGCCCCCTCCTACAATGAGCAGTTCTTC
d_gene: NA; v_gene: TRBV28; j_gene: TRBJ2-1; abundance: NA; CDR3aa: CASKGGASSYNEQFF; CDR3nt: TGTGCCAGCAAGGGGGGGGCGAGCTCCTACAATGAGCAGTTCTTC
d_gene: NA; v_gene: TRBV7-2; j_gene: TRBJ2-3; abundance: NA; CDR3aa: CASSFRGGSTDTQYF; CDR3nt: TGTGCCAGCAGCTTCAGGGGCGGAAGCACAGATACGCAGTATTTT
d_gene: TRBD1; v_gene: TRBV2; j_gene: TRBJ1-2; abundance: NA; CDR3aa: CASSELGQVFSGYTF; CDR3nt: TGTGCCAGCAGTGAATTAGGACAGGTCTTTAGTGGCTACACCTTC
d_gene: TRBD1; v_gene: TRBV4-1; j_gene: TRBJ1-1; abundance: NA; CDR3aa: CASSPTAGQAMNTEAFF; CDR3nt: TGCGCCAGCAGCCCCACAGCGGGACAGGCAATGAACACTGAAGCTTTCTTT
d_gene: NA; v_gene: TRBV6-5; j_gene: TRBJ1-2; abundance: NA; CDR3aa: CASSYRGGGYGYTF; CDR3nt: TGTGCCAGCAGTTACAGGGGGGGAGGCTATGGCTACACCTTC
d_gene: TRBD1; v_gene: TRBV19; j_gene: TRBJ2-4; abundance: NA; CDR3aa: CASSILGNRGSLGRNIQYF; CDR3nt: TGTGCCAGTAGTATATTGGGCAACAGGGGATCCCTTGGCCGAAACATTCAGTACTTC
d_gene: TRBD1; v_gene: TRBV19; j_gene: TRBJ1-5; abundance: few; CDR3aa: CASRGTGPLSNQPQHF; CDR3nt: TGTGCCAGTAGAGGGACAGGACCTTTAAGCAATCAGCCCCAGCATTTT
d_gene: TRBD1; v_gene: TRBV2; j_gene: TRBJ2-3; abundance: NA; CDR3aa: CASSDRTGADTQYF; CDR3nt: TGTGCCAGCAGTGACAGGACAGGGGCAGATACGCAGTATTTT
d_gene: NA; v_gene: TRBV4-1; j_gene: TRBJ2-3; abundance: NA; CDR3aa: CASSQAGTSTDTQYF; CDR3nt: TGCGCCAGCAGCCAGGCCGGGACTAGCACAGATACGCAGTATTTT
d_gene: NA; v_gene: TRBV27; j_gene: TRBJ1-6; abundance: NA; CDR3aa: CASSFLFRGRNSPLHF; CDR3nt: TGTGCCAGCAGTTTCCTCTTCAGGGGTAGGAATTCACCCCTCCACTTT
d_gene: TRBD2; v_gene: TRBV7-3; j_gene: TRBJ2-3; abundance: few; CDR3aa: CASSRTSGRSTDTQYF; CDR3nt: TGTGCCAGCAGCCGCACTAGCGGACGTAGCACAGATACGCAGTATTTT
d_gene: TRBD2; v_gene: TRBV20-1; j_gene: TRBJ2-7; abundance: NA; CDR3aa: CSASRGLRLAQGEQYF; CDR3nt: TGCAGTGCTAGTAGAGGCCTCCGACTAGCCCAAGGCGAGCAGTACTTC
d_gene: NA; v_gene: TRBV2; j_gene: TRBJ1-2; abundance: NA; CDR3aa: CASSESPGRVYGYTF; CDR3nt: TGTGCCAGCAGTGAAAGTCCGGGGAGAGTCTATGGCTACACCTTC
d_gene: TRBD1; v_gene: TRBV5-6; j_gene: TRBJ1-2; abundance: NA; CDR3aa: CASSPGTEFYGYTF; CDR3nt: TGTGCCAGCAGCCCAGGGACAGAATTCTATGGCTACACCTTC
d_gene: NA; v_gene: TRBV14; j_gene: TRBJ1-5; abundance: NA; CDR3aa: CASSQDRVQPQHF; CDR3nt: TGTGCCAGCAGCCAAGATCGGGTACAGCCCCAGCATTTT
d_gene: NA; v_gene: TRBV7-6; j_gene: TRBJ1-6; abundance: NA; CDR3aa: CASSLVVGSPLHF; CDR3nt: TGTGCCAGCAGCTTAGTGGTCGGTTCACCCCTCCACTTT
d_gene: TRBD2; v_gene: TRBV3-1/TRBV3-2; j_gene: TRBJ2-7; abundance: few; CDR3aa: CASSPYSTSAYEQYF; CDR3nt: TGTGCCAGCAGCCCATACTCAACTAGCGCCTACGAGCAGTACTTC
d_gene: TRBD2; v_gene: TRBV4-3; j_gene: TRBJ2-3; abundance: NA; CDR3aa: CASSQDRPGLAGGDTQYF; CDR3nt: TGCGCCAGCAGCCAAGATCGACCCGGACTAGCGGGGGGAGATACGCAGTATTTT
d_gene: TRBD1; v_gene: TRBV30; j_gene: TRBJ1-2; abundance: NA; CDR3aa: CAWSVLVRGVGYTF; CDR3nt: TGTGCCTGGAGTGTACTTGTCAGGGGGGTCGGCTACACCTTC
d_gene: NA; v_gene: TRBV4-3; j_gene: TRBJ2-5; abundance: NA; CDR3aa: CASSQDYRGIQETQYF; CDR3nt: TGCGCCAGCAGCCAAGATTACCGGGGGATCCAAGAGACCCAGTACTTC
d_gene: NA; v_gene: TRBV20-1; j_gene: TRBJ2-3; abundance: few; CDR3aa: CSAGGTDTQYF; CDR3nt: TGCAGTGCCGGGGGCACAGATACGCAGTATTTT
d_gene: NA; v_gene: TRBV5-4; j_gene: TRBJ2-5; abundance: NA; CDR3aa: CASSLPSAETQYF; CDR3nt: TGTGCCAGCAGCTTGCCTAGCGCCGAGACCCAGTACTTC
d_gene: TRBD2; v_gene: TRBV2; j_gene: TRBJ2-3; abundance: NA; CDR3aa: CASRESGSYTDTQYF; CDR3nt: TGTGCCAGCAGGGAAAGCGGGAGTTACACAGATACGCAGTATTTT
d_gene: TRBD1; v_gene: TRBV9; j_gene: TRBJ1-2; abundance: NA; CDR3aa: CASSAGQGPYYGYTF; CDR3nt: TGTGCCAGCAGCGCGGGACAGGGACCCTACTATGGCTACACCTTC
d_gene: TRBD1; v_gene: TRBV7-9; j_gene: TRBJ1-4; abundance: NA; CDR3aa: CASSRGQYNEKLFF; CDR3nt: TGTGCCAGCAGCCGGGGACAGTATAATGAAAAACTGTTTTTT
d_gene: TRBD1; v_gene: TRBV5-4; j_gene: TRBJ1-1; abundance: NA; CDR3aa: CASSSGQGTTEAFF; CDR3nt: TGTGCCAGCAGCTCGGGACAGGGGACCACTGAAGCTTTCTTT
d_gene: NA; v_gene: TRBV7-8; j_gene: TRBJ1-1; abundance: NA; CDR3aa: CASSSFSNTEAFF; CDR3nt: TGTGCCAGCAGCTCTTTCAGTAACACTGAAGCTTTCTTT
d_gene: NA; v_gene: TRBV3-1/TRBV3-2; j_gene: TRBJ2-2; abundance: NA; CDR3aa: CASSQVGRATVPFKELFF; CDR3nt: TGTGCCAGCAGCCAAGTGGGCAGGGCTACGGTACCTTTTAAAGAGCTGTTTTTT
d_gene: TRBD2; v_gene: TRBV5-5; j_gene: TRBJ2-5; abundance: NA; CDR3aa: CASSPRGLAGGTGAQYF; CDR3nt: TGTGCCAGCAGCCCGCGGGGACTAGCGGGGGGGACCGGGGCCCAGTACTTC
d_gene: NA; v_gene: TRBV3-1/TRBV3-2; j_gene: TRBJ1-5; abundance: NA; CDR3aa: CASSQGPLQPQHF; CDR3nt: TGTGCCAGCAGCCAAGGGCCCCTCCAGCCCCAGCATTTT
d_gene: NA; v_gene: TRBV28; j_gene: TRBJ1-3; abundance: many; CDR3aa: CASSRGRSGNTIYF; CDR3nt: TGTGCCAGCAGCAGGGGAAGATCTGGAAACACCATATATTTT
d_gene: TRBD1; v_gene: TRBV6-6; j_gene: TRBJ2-1; abundance: NA; CDR3aa: CASSSGTGINEQFF; CDR3nt: TGTGCCAGCAGTTCCGGGACAGGGATCAATGAGCAGTTCTTC
d_gene: TRBD1; v_gene: TRBV28; j_gene: TRBJ1-2; abundance: few; CDR3aa: CASSLTGGNGYTF; CDR3nt: TGTGCCAGCAGTTTAACAGGGGGCAATGGCTACACCTTC
d_gene: NA; v_gene: TRBV3-1/TRBV3-2; j_gene: TRBJ2-3; abundance: NA; CDR3aa: CASSLRTASTDTQYF; CDR3nt: TGTGCCAGCAGCCTCCGGACAGCTAGCACAGATACGCAGTATTTT
d_gene: TRBD2; v_gene: TRBV27; j_gene: TRBJ2-1; abundance: NA; CDR3aa: CASSFGTSGNYEQFF; CDR3nt: TGTGCCAGCAGTTTTGGGACTAGCGGGAACTATGAGCAGTTCTTC